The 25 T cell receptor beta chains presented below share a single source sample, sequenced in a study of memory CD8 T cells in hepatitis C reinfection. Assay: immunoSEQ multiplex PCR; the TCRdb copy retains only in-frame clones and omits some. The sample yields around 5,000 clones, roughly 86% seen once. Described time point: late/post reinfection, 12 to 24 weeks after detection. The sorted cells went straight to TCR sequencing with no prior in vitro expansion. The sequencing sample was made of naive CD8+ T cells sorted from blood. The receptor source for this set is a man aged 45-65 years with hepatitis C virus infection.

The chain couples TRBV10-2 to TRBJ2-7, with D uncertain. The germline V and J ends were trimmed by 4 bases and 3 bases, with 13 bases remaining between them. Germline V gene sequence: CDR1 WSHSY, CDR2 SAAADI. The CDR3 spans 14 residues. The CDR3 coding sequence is TGCGCCAGCAGTGGAGGATCAGCGCGCTACGAGCAGTACTTC. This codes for CASSGGSARYEQYF.

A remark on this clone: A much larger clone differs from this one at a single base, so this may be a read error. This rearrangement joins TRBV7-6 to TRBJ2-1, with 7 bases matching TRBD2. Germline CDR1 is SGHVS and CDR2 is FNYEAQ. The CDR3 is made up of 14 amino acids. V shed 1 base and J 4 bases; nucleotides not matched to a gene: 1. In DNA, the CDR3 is TGTGCCAGCAGCTTAGGACTAGCTTACAATGAGCAGTTCTTC. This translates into CASSLGLAYNEQFF.

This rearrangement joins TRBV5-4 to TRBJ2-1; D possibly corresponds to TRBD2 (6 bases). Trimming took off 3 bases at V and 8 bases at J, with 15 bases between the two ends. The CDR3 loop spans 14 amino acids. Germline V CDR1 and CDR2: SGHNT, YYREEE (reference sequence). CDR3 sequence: CASSSGLRIYEQFF. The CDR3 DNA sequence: TGTGCCAGCAGCTCGGGACTCCGGATCTATGAGCAGTTCTTC.

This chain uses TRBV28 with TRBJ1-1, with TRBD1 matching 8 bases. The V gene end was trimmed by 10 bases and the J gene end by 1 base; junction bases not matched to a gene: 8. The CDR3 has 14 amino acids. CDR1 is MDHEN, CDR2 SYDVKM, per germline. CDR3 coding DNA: TGTGCCACCAGAGTGGACAGGGCGAACACTGAAGCTTTCTTT. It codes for CATRVDRANTEAFF.

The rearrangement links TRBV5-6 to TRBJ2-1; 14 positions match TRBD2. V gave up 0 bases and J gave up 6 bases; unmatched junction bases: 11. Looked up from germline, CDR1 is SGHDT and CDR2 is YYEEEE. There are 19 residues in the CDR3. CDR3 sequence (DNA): TGTGCCAGCAGCTTGGCAGGGTTTCTTGGGACTAGCGGGAGCAATGAGCAGTTCTTC. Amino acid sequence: CASSLAGFLGTSGSNEQFF.

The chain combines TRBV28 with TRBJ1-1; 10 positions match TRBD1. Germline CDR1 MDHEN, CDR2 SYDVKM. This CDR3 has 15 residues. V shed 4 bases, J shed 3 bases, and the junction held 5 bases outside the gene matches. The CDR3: CASSSGTGVYTEAFF. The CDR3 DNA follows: TGTGCCAGCAGTTCCGGGACAGGGGTATACACTGAAGCTTTCTTT. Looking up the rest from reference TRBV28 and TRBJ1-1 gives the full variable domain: DVKVTQSSRYLVKRTGEKVFLECVQDMDHENMFWYRQDPGLGLRLIYFSYDVKMKEKGDIPEGYSVSREKKERFSLILESASTNQTSMYLCASSSGTGVYTEAFFGQGTRLTVV.

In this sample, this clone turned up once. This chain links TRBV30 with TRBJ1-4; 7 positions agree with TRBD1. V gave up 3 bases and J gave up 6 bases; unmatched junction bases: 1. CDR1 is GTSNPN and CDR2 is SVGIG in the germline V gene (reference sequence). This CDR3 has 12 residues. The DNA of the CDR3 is TGTGCCTGGAGCAGGGGGGATGAAAAACTGTTTTTT. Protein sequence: CAWSRGDEKLFF.

CDR3 in amino acids: CASSAGTGSFSTDTQYF. The CDR3 DNA sequence: TGTGCCAGTAGTGCCGGGACAGGGTCCTTTAGCACAGATACGCAGTATTTT. The chain is built from TRBV19 and TRBJ2-3; 9 nucleotides line up with TRBD1. Germline assignment: CDR1 LNHDA and CDR2 SQIVND (reference sequence). V shed 5 bases, J shed 0 bases, and the junction held 9 bases outside the gene matches. The CDR3 length is 17 residues.

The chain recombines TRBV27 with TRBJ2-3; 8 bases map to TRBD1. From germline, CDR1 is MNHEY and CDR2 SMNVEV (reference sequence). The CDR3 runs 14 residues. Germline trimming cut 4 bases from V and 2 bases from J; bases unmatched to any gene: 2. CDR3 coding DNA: TGTGCCAGCAGTTCGGGACAGGTCACAGATACGCAGTATTTT. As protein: CASSSGQVTDTQYF.

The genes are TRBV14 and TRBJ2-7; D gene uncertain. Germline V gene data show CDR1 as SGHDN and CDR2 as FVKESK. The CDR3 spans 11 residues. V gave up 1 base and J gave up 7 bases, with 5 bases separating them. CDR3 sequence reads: CASSQGEEQYF. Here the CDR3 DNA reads TGTGCCAGCAGCCAAGGAGAAGAGCAGTACTTC.

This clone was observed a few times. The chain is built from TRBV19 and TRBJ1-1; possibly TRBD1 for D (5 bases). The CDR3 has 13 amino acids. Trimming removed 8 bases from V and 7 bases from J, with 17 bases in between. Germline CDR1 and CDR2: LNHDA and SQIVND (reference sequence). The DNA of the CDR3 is TGTGCCAGTGGCTTTAGGGCGGGACTTGAAGCTTTCTTT. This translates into CASGFRAGLEAFF.

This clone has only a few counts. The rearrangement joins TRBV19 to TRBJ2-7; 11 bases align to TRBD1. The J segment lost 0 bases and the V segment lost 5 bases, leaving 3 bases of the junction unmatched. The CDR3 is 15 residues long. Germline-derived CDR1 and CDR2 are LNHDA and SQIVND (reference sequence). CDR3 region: CASSFGQGASYEQYF. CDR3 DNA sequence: TGTGCCAGTAGTTTTGGACAGGGGGCCTCCTACGAGCAGTACTTC.

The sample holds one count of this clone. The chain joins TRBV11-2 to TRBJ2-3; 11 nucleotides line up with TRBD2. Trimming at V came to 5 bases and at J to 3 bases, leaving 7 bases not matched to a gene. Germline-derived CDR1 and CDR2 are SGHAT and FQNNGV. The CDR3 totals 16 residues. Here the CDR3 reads CASSPLTSGRTDTQYF. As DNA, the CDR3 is TGTGCCAGCAGCCCTCTTACTAGCGGGAGAACAGATACGCAGTATTTT.

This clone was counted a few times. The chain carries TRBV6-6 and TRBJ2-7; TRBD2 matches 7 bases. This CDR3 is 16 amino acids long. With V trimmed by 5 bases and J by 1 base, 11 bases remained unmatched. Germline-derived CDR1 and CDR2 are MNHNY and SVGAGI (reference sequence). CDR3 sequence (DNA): TGTGCCAGCAGTGCGCAAGCGGGGACTACATCCTACGAGCAGTACTTC. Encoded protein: CASSAQAGTTSYEQYF.

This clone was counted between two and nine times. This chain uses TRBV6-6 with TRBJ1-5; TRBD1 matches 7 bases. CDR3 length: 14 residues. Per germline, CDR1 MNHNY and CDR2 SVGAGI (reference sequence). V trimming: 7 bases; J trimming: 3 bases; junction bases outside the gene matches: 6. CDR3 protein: CASKRGRVNQPQHF. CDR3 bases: TGTGCCAGCAAGAGGGGGCGGGTCAATCAGCCCCAGCATTTT.

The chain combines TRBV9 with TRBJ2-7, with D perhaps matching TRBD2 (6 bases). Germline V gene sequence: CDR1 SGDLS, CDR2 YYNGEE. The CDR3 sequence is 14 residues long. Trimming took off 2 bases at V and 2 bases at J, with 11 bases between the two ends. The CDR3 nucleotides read TGTGCCAGCAGCGTCGGGACTCGGGCCTACGAGCAGTACTTC. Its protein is CASSVGTRAYEQYF.

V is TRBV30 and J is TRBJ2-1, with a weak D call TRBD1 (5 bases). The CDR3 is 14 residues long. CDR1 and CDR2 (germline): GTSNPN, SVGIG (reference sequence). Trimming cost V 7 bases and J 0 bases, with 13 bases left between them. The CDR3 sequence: CASDSPYSYNEQFF. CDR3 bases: TGTGCCTCCGACAGTCCCTACTCCTACAATGAGCAGTTCTTC. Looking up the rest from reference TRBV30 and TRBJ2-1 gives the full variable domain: SQTIHQWPATLVQPVGSPLSLECTVEGTSNPNLYWYRQAAGRGLQLLFYSVGIGQISSEVPQNLSASRPQDRQFILSSKKLLLSDSGFYLCASDSPYSYNEQFFGPGTRLTVL.

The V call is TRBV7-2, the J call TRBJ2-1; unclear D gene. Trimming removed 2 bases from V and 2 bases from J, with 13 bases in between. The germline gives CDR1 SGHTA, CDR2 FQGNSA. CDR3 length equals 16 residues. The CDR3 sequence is CASSLSAGGTYNEQFF. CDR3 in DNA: TGTGCCAGCAGCTTATCCGCCGGCGGTACCTACAATGAGCAGTTCTTC.

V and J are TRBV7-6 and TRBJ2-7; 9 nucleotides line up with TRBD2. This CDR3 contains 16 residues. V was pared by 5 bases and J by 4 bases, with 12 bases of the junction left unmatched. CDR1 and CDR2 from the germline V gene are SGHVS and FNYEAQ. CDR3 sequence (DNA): TGTGCCAGCAGCGAAAAACCATTAGCGGGAGAGTACGAGCAGTACTTC. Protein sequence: CASSEKPLAGEYEQYF. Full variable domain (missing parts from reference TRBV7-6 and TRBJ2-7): GAGVSQSPRYKVTKRGQDVALRCDPISGHVSLYWYRQALGQGPEFLTYFNYEAQQDKSGLPNDRFSAERPEGSISTLTIQRTEQRDSAMYRCASSEKPLAGEYEQYFGPGTRLTVT.

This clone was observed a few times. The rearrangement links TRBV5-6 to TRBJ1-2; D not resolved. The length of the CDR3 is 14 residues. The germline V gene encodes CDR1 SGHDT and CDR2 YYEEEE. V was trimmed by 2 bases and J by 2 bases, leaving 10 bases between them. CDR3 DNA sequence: TGTGCCAGCAGCTTTTCGCGAACCAACTATGGCTACACCTTC. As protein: CASSFSRTNYGYTF.

In DNA form, the CDR3 reads TGTGCCAGCAGCTTATGTCGGACTAGCGGGAGTTTTACCGGGGAGCTGTTTTTT. Encoded protein: CASSLCRTSGSFTGELFF. The chain employs TRBV7-3 and TRBJ2-2; 13 bases align to TRBD2. The CDR3 consists of 18 residues. The germline V gene has CDR1 SGHTA and CDR2 FQGTGA. V lost 2 bases and J lost 5; bases outside the gene matches: 8.

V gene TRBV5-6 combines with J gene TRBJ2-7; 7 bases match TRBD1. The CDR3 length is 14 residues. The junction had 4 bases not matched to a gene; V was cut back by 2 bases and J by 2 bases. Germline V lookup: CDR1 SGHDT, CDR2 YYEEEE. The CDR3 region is CASSLPGQTYEQYF. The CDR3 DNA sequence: TGTGCCAGCAGCTTACCGGGACAGACCTACGAGCAGTACTTC.

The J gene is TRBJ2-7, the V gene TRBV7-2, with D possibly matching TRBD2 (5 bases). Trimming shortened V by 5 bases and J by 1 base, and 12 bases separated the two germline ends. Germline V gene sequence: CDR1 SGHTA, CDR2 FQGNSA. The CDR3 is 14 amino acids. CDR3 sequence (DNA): TGTGCCAGCAGCCAAGACGGACTGTCCTACGAGCAGTACTTC. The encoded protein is CASSQDGLSYEQYF.

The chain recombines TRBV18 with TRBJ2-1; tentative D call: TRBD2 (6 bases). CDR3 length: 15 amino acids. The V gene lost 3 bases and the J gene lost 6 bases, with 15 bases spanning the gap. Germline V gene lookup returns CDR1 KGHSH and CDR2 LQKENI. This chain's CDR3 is CASSPEQLASNEQFF. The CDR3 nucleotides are TGTGCCAGCTCACCCGAGCAGCTAGCGAGCAATGAGCAGTTCTTC.

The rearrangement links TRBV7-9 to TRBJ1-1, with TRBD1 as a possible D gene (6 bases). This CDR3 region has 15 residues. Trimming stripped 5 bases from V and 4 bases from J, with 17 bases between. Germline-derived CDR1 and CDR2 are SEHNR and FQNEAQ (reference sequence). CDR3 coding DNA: TGTGCCAGCAGCCACCTTGTGGGGGCGAGCACTGAAGCTTTCTTT. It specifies CASSHLVGASTEAFF.